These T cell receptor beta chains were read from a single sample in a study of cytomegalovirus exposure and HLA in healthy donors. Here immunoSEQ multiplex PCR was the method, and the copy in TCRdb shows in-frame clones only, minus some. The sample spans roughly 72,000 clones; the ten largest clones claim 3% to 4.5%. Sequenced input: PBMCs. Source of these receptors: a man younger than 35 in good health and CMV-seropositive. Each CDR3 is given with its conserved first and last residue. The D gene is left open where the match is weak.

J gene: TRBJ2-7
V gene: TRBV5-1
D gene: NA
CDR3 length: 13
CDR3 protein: CASRETGYYEQYF
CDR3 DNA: TGCGCCAGCAGAGAAACAGGGTACTACGAGCAGTACTTC

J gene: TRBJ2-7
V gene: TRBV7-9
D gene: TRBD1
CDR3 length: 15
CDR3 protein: CASSPGTGDTYEQYF
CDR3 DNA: TGTGCCAGCAGCCCCGGGACAGGCGATACCTACGAGCAGTACTTC

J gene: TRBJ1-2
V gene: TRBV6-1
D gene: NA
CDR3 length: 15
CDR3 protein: CASSEWIRGAYGYTF
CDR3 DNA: TGTGCCAGCAGTGAATGGATCCGGGGGGCCTATGGCTACACCTTC

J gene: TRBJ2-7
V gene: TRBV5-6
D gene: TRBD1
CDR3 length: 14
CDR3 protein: CASSQGTGGYEQYF
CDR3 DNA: TGTGCCAGCAGCCAAGGGACAGGGGGTTACGAGCAGTACTTC

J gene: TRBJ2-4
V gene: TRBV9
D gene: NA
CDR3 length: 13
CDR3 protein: CASSVAWGDIQYF
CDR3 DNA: TGTGCCAGCAGCGTAGCTTGGGGAGACATTCAGTACTTC

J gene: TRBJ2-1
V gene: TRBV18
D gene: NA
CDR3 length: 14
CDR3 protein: CASSPPNQGMVEFF
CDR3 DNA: TGTGCCAGCTCACCACCGAACCAGGGGATGGTCGAGTTCTTC

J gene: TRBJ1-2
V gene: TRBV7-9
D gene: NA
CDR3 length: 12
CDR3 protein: CASSLGDYGYTF
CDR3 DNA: TGTGCCAGCAGTCTAGGGGACTATGGCTACACCTTC

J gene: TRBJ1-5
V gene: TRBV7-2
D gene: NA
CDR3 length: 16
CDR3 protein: CASSNSQGRGTQPQHF
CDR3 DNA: TGTGCCAGCAGCAACTCTCAGGGGCGGGGGACCCAGCCCCAGCATTTT

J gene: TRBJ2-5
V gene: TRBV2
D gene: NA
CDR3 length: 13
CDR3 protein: CASTAVRAETQYF
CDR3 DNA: TGTGCCAGCACAGCGGTCCGGGCAGAGACCCAGTACTTC

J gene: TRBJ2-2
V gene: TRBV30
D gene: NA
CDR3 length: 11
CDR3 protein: CAWQVTGELFF
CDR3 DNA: TGTGCCTGGCAGGTTACCGGGGAGCTGTTTTTT

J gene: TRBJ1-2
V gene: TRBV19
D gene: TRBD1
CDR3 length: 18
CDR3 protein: CASTNLPGQGRGNYGYTF
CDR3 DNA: TGTGCCAGCACCAACCTACCGGGACAGGGAAGGGGCAACTATGGCTACACCTTC

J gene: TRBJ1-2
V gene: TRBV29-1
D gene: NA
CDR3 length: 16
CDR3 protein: CSALGGGGQTNYGYTF
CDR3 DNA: TGCAGCGCTCTCGGGGGGGGCGGACAGACTAACTATGGCTACACCTTC

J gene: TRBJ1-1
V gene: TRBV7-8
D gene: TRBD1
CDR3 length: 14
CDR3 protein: CASSHRGRSTEAFF
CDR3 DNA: TGTGCCAGCAGCCACAGGGGAAGGAGCACTGAAGCTTTCTTT

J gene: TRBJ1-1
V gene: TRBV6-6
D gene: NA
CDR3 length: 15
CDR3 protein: CASSYPFGGDTEAFF
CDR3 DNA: TGTGCCAGCAGTTACCCCTTCGGGGGGGACACTGAAGCTTTCTTT

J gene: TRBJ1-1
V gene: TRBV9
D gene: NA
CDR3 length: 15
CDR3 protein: CASSGPQGYNTEAFF
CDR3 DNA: TGTGCCAGCAGCGGGCCTCAGGGTTATAACACTGAAGCTTTCTTT

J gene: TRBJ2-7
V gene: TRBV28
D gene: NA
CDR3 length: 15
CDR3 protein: CASSPPSRVPYEQYF
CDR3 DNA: TGTGCCAGCAGTCCCCCCAGCAGGGTACCCTACGAGCAGTACTTC

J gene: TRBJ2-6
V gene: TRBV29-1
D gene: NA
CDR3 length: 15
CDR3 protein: CSVVLQGPGANVLTF
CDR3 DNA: TGCAGCGTTGTACTTCAGGGCCCTGGGGCCAACGTCCTGACTTTC

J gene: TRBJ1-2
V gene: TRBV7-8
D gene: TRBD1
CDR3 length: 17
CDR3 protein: CASSSLTGVLSGYGYTF
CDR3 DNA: TGTGCCAGCAGCTCACTGACAGGGGTCCTCTCCGGCTATGGCTACACCTTC

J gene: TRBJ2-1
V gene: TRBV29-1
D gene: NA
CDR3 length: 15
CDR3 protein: CSVEEALAAQPEQFF
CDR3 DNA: TGCAGCGTTGAAGAAGCCTTGGCGGCCCAACCCGAGCAGTTCTTC

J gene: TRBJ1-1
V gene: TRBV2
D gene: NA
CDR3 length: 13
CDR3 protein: CASQVRPNTEAFF
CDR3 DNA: TGTGCCAGTCAGGTTCGACCTAACACTGAAGCTTTCTTT

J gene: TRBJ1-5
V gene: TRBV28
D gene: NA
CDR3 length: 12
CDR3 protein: CASGQSNQPQHF
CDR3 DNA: TGTGCCAGCGGACAGAGCAATCAGCCTCAGCATTTT

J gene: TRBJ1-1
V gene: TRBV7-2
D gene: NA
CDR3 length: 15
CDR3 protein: CASSLSGWGNTEAFF
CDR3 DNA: TGTGCCAGCAGCTTATCGGGGTGGGGGAACACTGAAGCTTTCTTT

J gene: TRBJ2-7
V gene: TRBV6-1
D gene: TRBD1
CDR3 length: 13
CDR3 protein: CASSLTGRVEQYF
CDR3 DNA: TGTGCCAGCAGTTTGACAGGGCGGGTCGAGCAGTACTTC

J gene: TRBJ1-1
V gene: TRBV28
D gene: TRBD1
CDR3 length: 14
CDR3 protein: CASSLRAGGTEAFF
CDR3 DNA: TGTGCCAGCAGTTTAAGGGCAGGGGGCACTGAAGCTTTCTTT

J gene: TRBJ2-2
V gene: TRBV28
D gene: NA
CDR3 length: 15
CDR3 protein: CASSLQGINSGELFF
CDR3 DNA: TGTGCCAGCAGTTTACAGGGGATTAACTCCGGGGAGCTGTTTTTT

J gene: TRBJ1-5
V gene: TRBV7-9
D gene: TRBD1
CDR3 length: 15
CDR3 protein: CASGPGQGGLQPQHF
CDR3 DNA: TGTGCCAGCGGACCGGGACAGGGGGGACTTCAGCCCCAGCATTTT

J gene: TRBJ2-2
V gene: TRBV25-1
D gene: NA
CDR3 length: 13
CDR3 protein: CASRQANTGELFF
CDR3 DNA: TGTGCCAGCCGACAGGCGAACACCGGGGAGCTGTTTTTT

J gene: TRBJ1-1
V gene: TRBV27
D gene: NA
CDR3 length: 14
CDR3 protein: CASSYNRANTEAFF
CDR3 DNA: TGTGCCAGCAGTTATAACAGGGCCAACACTGAAGCTTTCTTT

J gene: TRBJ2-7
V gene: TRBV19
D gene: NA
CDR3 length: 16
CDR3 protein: CASSIGLSSIPYEQYF
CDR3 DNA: TGTGCCAGTAGTATAGGGCTTTCTAGCATTCCCTACGAGCAGTACTTC

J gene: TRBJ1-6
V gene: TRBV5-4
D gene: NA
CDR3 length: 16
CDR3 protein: CASSLGGSSYNSPLHF
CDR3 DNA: TGTGCCAGCAGCTTGGGTGGGAGCTCCTATAATTCACCCCTCCACTTT

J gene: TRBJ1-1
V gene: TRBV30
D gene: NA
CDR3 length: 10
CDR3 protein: CAWRRTEAFF
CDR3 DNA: TGTGCCTGGAGGAGGACTGAAGCTTTCTTT

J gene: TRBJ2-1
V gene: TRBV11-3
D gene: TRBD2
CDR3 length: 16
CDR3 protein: CASSWQSSGSINEQFF
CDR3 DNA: TGTGCCAGCAGCTGGCAGTCTAGCGGGAGTATAAATGAGCAGTTCTTC

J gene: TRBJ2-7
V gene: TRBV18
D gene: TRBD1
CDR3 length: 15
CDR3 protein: CASSSGTGSSYEQYF
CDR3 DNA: TGTGCCAGCTCATCCGGGACAGGGAGCTCCTACGAGCAGTACTTC

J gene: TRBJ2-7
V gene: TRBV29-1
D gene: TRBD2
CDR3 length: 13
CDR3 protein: CSVVEGGTYEQYF
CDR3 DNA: TGCAGCGTTGTGGAGGGAGGGACCTACGAGCAGTACTTC

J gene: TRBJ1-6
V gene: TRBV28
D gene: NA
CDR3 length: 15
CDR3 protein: CASTRGDGDNSPLHF
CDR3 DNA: TGTGCCAGCACCCGCGGGGACGGAGATAATTCACCCCTCCACTTT

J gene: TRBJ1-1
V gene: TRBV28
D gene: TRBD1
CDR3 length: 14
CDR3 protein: CASRYRGLNTEAFF
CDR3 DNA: TGTGCCAGCAGGTACAGGGGCCTGAACACTGAAGCTTTCTTT

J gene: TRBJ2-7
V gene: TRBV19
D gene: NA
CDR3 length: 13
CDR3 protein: CASSNQGSGEQYF
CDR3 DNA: TGTGCCAGTAGTAACCAGGGGTCGGGGGAGCAGTACTTC

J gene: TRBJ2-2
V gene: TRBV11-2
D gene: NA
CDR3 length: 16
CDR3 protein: CASSFGPGAETGELFF
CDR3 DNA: TGTGCCAGCAGCTTCGGTCCGGGAGCGGAAACCGGGGAGCTGTTTTTT

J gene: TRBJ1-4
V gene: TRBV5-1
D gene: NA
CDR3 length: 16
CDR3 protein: CASSFVDRSTNEKLFF
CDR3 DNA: TGCGCCAGCAGCTTTGTGGACAGATCAACTAATGAAAAACTGTTTTTT

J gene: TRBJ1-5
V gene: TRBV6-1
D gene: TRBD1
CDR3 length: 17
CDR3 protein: CASSEGPRDRGAQPQHF
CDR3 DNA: TGTGCCAGCAGTGAAGGGCCCCGGGACAGGGGCGCTCAGCCCCAGCATTTT

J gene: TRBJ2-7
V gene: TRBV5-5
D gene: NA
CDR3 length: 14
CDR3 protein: CASSLLGTSYEQYF
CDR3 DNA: TGTGCCAGCAGCTTGCTAGGCACCTCCTACGAGCAGTACTTC

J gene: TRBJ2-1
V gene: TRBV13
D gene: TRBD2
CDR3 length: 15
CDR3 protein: CASSLALSGSNEQFF
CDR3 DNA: TGTGCCAGCAGCTTAGCCTTAAGCGGGAGCAATGAGCAGTTCTTC

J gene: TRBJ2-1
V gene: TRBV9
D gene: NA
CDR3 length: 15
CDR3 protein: CASSDSGASYNEQFF
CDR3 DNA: TGTGCCAGCAGCGATAGCGGAGCTTCCTACAATGAGCAGTTCTTC

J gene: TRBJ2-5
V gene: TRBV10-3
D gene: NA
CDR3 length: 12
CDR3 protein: CAISRDQETQYF
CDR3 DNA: TGTGCCATCAGTCGCGATCAAGAGACCCAGTACTTC

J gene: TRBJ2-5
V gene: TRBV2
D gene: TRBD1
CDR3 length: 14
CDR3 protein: CASSGTGYRETQYF
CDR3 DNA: TGTGCCAGCAGTGGGACAGGATATAGGGAGACCCAGTACTTC

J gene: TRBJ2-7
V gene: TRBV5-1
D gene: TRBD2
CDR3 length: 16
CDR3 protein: CASSLATSGGSSEQYF
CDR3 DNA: TGCGCCAGCAGCTTGGCCACTAGCGGGGGGTCAAGCGAGCAGTACTTC

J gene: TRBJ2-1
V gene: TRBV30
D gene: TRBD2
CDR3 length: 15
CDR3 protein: CAWTGLAGSYNEQFF
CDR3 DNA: TGTGCCTGGACCGGACTAGCGGGGTCATACAATGAGCAGTTCTTC

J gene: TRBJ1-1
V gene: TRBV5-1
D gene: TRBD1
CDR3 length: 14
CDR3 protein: CASSRDRGTTEAFF
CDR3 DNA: TGCGCCAGCAGCAGGGACAGGGGGACCACTGAAGCTTTCTTT

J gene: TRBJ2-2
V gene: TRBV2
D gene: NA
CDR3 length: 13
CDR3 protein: CASTVLVSGELFF
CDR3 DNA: TGTGCCAGCACGGTCTTAGTGTCCGGGGAGCTGTTTTTT

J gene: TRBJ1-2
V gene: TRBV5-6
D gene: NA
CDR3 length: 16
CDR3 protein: CASSLPQGTMNYGYTF
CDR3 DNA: TGTGCCAGCAGCTTGCCTCAAGGGACAATGAACTATGGCTACACCTTC

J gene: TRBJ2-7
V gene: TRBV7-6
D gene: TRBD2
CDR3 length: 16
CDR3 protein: CASSPRRGGGSYEQYF
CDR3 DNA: TGTGCCAGCAGCCCCCGGCGGGGGGGCGGGAGTTACGAGCAGTACTTC

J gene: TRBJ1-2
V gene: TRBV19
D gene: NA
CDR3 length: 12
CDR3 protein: CASRTGDYGYTF
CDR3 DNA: TGTGCCAGTAGGACGGGGGACTATGGCTACACCTTC

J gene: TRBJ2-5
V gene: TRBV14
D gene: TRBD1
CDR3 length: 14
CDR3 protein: CASGWTGGRETQYF
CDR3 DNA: TGTGCCAGCGGATGGACAGGCGGAAGAGAGACCCAGTACTTC